This TCR beta chain was sequenced in a study of blood T cell repertoires in COVID-19. The overall study: Donors in the United States, Italy and Spain gave samples during acute or convalescent COVID-19. From T cells, B-cell-depleted T cells, or PBMCs came the material, which was cDNA or gDNA.

The V segment lost 4 bases and the J segment 4 bases; nucleotides outside the gene matches: 8. This CDR3 is 15 amino acids long. CDR1 and CDR2 (germline): SGHRS, YFSETQ. Authors' analysis steps: Amplification of reference gene primers provided the estimated nucleated cell counts. The method was immunoSEQ multiplex PCR; TCRdb's version includes in-frame clones alone and lacks a portion of them. Clone size and the V and J calls come from that table; the DNA yielded D and trimming. The table records 250,000 to 350,000 clones, approximately 88% of them present only once. Those enrolled in Seattle joined during active infection and were followed longitudinally afterward.

This clonotype was sampled from a human donor with COVID-19, enrolled during active disease. The donor label of this sample is uncertain. This chain links TRBV5-1 with TRBJ1-5, with TRBD1 matching 7 bases. Material for sequencing was peripheral blood. In nucleotides, the CDR3 is TGCGCCAGCAGCACAGCCGGGACAGCAAATCAGCCCCAGCATTTT. Protein sequence: CASSTAGTANQPQHF.